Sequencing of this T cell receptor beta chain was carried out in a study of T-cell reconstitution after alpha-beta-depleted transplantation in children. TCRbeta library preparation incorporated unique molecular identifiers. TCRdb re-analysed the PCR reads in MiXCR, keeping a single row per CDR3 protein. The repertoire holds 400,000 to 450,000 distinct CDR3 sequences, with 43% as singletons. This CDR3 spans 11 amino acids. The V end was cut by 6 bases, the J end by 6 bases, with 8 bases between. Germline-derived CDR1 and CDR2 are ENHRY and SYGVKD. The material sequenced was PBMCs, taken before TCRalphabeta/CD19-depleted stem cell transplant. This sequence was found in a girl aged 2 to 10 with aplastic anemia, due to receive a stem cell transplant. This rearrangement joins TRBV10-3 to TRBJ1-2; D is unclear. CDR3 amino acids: CAISDGNGYTF. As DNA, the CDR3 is TGTGCCATCAGCGACGGGAATGGCTACACCTTC.